This is a list of T cell receptor beta chains from one sample in a study of blood T cell repertoires in COVID-19. Profiled with immunoSEQ multiplex PCR; TCRdb holds only in-frame clones, not every one. The sample holds 110,000 or so clones, 70% to 90% seen once. The specimen sequenced was peripheral blood. These receptors all come from a woman aged 65 to 85 who had recovered from COVID-19. Each CDR3 is given with its conserved first and last residue. A D gene is named only where the DNA matches it firmly.

>TRBV7-9|NA|TRBJ2-2
CASSLRARWAGELFF
>TRBV15|TRBD1|TRBJ2-7
CATSRGRTGSEQYF
>TRBV7-9|NA|TRBJ2-7
CASSPTRSSYEQYF
>TRBV27|NA|TRBJ2-7
CASSLGLGEQYF
>TRBV19|NA|TRBJ1-5
CASSIGGRVQHF
>TRBV18|TRBD1|TRBJ1-5
CASSGQGADQPQHF
>TRBV5-1|TRBD2|TRBJ2-7
CASSPPARGYYEQYF
>TRBV7-2|TRBD2|TRBJ2-1
CASSLLVGGKFF
>TRBV5-1|NA|TRBJ2-2
CASSLGHMNTGELFF
>TRBV7-9|NA|TRBJ2-7
CASSVRDLLSYEQYF
>TRBV5-4|TRBD2|TRBJ2-5
CASSLSGGLQETQYF
>TRBV7-9|NA|TRBJ1-2
CASSSPGGYPYGYTF
>TRBV7-8|TRBD2|TRBJ2-2
CASSFYLGRGTGELFF
>TRBV4-3|TRBD2|TRBJ2-2
CASSQDWSGIGELFF
>TRBV2|NA|TRBJ1-5
CASRDPQGYSNQPQHF
>TRBV5-1|NA|TRBJ1-6
CASSFQSAYNSPLHF
>TRBV7-9|NA|TRBJ1-6
CASRGGLNSPLHF
>TRBV28|NA|TRBJ1-4
CASSLRGAGREKLFF
>TRBV18|NA|TRBJ2-3
CASSPPSTTDTQYF
>TRBV7-9|NA|TRBJ1-2
CASSLAGLPDGYTF
>TRBV12-3/TRBV12-4|TRBD1|TRBJ2-5
CASNDRVGTQYF
>TRBV15|TRBD1|TRBJ2-3
CAASRGTDSTDTQYF
>TRBV6-2/TRBV6-3|TRBD2|TRBJ2-7
CASSYSGLDMGFYEQYF
>TRBV11-2|NA|TRBJ2-5
CASNADRGRGGQETQYF
>TRBV7-3|TRBD2|TRBJ2-1
CASSPPGLAYNEQFF
>TRBV18|NA|TRBJ1-2
CASSPDRLNYGYTF
>TRBV18|NA|TRBJ2-1
CASSPLSRGTYNEQFF
>TRBV11-1|NA|TRBJ2-7
CASWGGGDYEQYF
>TRBV27|TRBD2|TRBJ2-1
CASIQAGASGEQFF
>TRBV7-9|TRBD1|TRBJ1-5
CASTPTVRTGKIQPQHF
>TRBV4-3|TRBD2|TRBJ2-7
CASSQGLAGSYEQYF
>TRBV7-2|NA|TRBJ1-1
CASSLAFRETEAFF
>TRBV7-3|NA|TRBJ2-7
CASSLGLAYEQYF
>TRBV3-1/TRBV3-2|TRBD1|TRBJ2-1
CASSQGTGGRTYNEQFF
>TRBV18|TRBD1|TRBJ2-7
CASSHWTGSTYEQYF
>TRBV7-8|TRBD2|TRBJ2-3
CASSPTSGYDTDTQYF
>TRBV7-9|NA|TRBJ1-1
CASSPRGGFMAFF
>TRBV5-1|TRBD1|TRBJ1-4
CASKRDREIEKLFF
>TRBV7-9|NA|TRBJ2-5
CASSVLLGKETQYF
>TRBV28|TRBD1|TRBJ2-1
CASRHGTGVYNEQFF
>TRBV6-2/TRBV6-3|TRBD2|TRBJ2-7
CASSAGTSGRPLSSYEQYF
>TRBV7-9|NA|TRBJ1-1
CASSPRTANTEAFF
>TRBV19|NA|TRBJ2-7
CASSYAGTSYYEQYF
>TRBV24-1|NA|TRBJ2-1
CATSDPNSGVTSYNEQFF
>TRBV12-3/TRBV12-4|TRBD1|TRBJ2-1
CASSPRQGGEQFF